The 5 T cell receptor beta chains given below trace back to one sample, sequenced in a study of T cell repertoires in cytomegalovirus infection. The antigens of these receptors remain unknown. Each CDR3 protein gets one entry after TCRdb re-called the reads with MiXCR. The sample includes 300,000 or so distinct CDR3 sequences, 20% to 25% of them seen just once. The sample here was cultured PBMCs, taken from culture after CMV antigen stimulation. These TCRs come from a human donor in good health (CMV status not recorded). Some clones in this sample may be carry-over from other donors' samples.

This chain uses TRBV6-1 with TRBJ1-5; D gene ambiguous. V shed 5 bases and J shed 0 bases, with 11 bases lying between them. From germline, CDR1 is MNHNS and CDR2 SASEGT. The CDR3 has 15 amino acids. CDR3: CASSRHPYSNQPQHF. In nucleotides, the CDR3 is TGTGCCAGCAGTCGACATCCGTATAGCAATCAGCCCCAGCATTTT.

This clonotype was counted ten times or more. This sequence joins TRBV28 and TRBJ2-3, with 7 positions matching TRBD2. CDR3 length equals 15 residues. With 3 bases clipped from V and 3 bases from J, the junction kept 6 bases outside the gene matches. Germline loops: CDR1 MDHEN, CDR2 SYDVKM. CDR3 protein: CASSFWGEGTDTQYF. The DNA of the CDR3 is TGTGCCAGCAGTTTTTGGGGGGAGGGGACAGATACGCAGTATTTT.

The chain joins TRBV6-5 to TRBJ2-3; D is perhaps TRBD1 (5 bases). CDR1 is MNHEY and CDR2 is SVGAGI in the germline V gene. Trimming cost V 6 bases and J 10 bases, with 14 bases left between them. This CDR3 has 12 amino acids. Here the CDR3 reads CASSHKDTPQYF. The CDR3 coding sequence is TGTGCCAGCAGCCACAAGGACACCCCGCAGTATTTT.

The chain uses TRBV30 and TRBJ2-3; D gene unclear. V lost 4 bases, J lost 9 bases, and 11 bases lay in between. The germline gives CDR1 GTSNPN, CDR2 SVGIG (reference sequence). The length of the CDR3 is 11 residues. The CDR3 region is CAWTDIGTQYF. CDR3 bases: TGTGCCTGGACCGATATCGGGACGCAGTATTTT.

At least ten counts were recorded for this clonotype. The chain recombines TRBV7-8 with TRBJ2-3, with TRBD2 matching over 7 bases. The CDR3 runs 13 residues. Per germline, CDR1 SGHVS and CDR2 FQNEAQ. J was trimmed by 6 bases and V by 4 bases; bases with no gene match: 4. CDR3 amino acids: CASSSTSADTQYF. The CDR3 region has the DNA TGTGCCAGCAGCTCTACTAGCGCGGATACGCAGTATTTT. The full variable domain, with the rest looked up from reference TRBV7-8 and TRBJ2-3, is GAGVSQSPRYKVAKRGQDVALRCDPISGHVSLFWYQQALGQGPEFLTYFQNEAQLDKSGLPSDRFFAERPEGSVSTLKIQRTQQEDSAVYLCASSSTSADTQYFGPGTRLTVL.